The next 9 T cell receptor beta chains were all read from a single sample in a study of CD8 T cells in ankylosing spondylitis. The study, taken as a whole, reports: A motif in TCR beta, a set of eight or nine highly homologous variants, appeared characteristic of ankylosing spondylitis blood.

These TCRs are of unknown antigen specificity. From the 5' RACE reads, TCRdb called clonotypes with MiXCR, one entry per CDR3 protein. This table holds a few hundred thousand distinct CDR3 sequences, roughly 8% found once. Sequencing input: blood, either unsorted or a sorted T cell fraction (not recorded which). These receptors were collected from a male donor with ankylosing spondylitis.

V is TRBV7-2 and J is TRBJ2-1; D perhaps matches TRBD2 (5 bases). Per germline, CDR1 SGHTA and CDR2 FQGNSA. This CDR3 region has 16 residues. V lost 5 bases and J 0 bases, leaving 14 bases between the germline ends. The chain's CDR3 is CASSPFSASSYNEQFF. The CDR3 region has the DNA TGTGCCAGCAGCCCATTTAGCGCTAGCTCCTACAATGAGCAGTTCTTC. The whole variable domain, remainder taken from reference TRBV7-2 and TRBJ2-1, is GAGVSQSPSNKVTEKGKDVELRCDPISGHTALYWYRQSLGQGLEFLIYFQGNSAPDKSGLPSDRFSAERTGGSVSTLTIQRTQQEDSAVYLCASSPFSASSYNEQFFGPGTRLTVL.

This clonotype was picked up many times. V is TRBV5-8 and J is TRBJ1-1; no clear D gene. Germline-derived CDR1 and CDR2 are SGHTS and YDEGEE. V shed 2 bases and J shed 0 bases, with 5 bases lying between them. The CDR3 spans 13 residues. CDR3 protein: CASSFVLNTEAFF. In nucleotides, the CDR3 is TGTGCCAGCAGCTTTGTCCTGAACACTGAAGCTTTCTTT.

The chain links TRBV5-1 to TRBJ2-7; D assignment may be TRBD1 or TRBD2 (5 bases each). Trimming cost V 0 bases and J 4 bases, with 8 bases left between them. CDR1 SGHRS and CDR2 YFSETQ come from the germline V gene. CDR3 length: 13 amino acids. The CDR3 spells CASSLGDGYEQYF. The CDR3 DNA reads as TGCGCCAGCAGCTTGGGGGACGGATACGAGCAGTACTTC.

V and J are TRBV7-8 and TRBJ1-5; D might be TRBD1 (5 bases). The germline V gene has CDR1 SGHVS and CDR2 FQNEAQ. Trimming took off 4 bases at V and 8 bases at J, with 18 bases between the two ends. The CDR3 has 15 amino acids. DNA of the CDR3: TGTGCCAGCAGCTCCGTCGGCGGGGGAAGGGAGCCCCAGCATTTT. Amino acids: CASSSVGGGREPQHF.

This clonotype has ten or more counts. The chain has TRBV29-1 and TRBJ2-7; D is unresolved. Between the trimmed V and J ends, which lost 0 bases and 2 bases, there was a span of 8 bases. The CDR3 is 13 amino acids. CDR1 SQVTM and CDR2 ANQGSEA come from the germline V gene. CDR3 DNA: TGCAGCGTTGAAGATTCGGCCACCTACGAGCAGTACTTC. Residues: CSVEDSATYEQYF.

In its sample, this clonotype was seen many times. The J gene is TRBJ2-2, the V gene TRBV10-1, with 9 bases lining up with TRBD1. J was trimmed by 7 bases and V by 6 bases; bases with no gene match: 6. This CDR3 comprises 14 residues. Germline lookup yields CDR1 WNHNN and CDR2 SYGVQD (reference sequence). The CDR3 region is CASSRTGVGGELFF. Here the CDR3 DNA reads TGCGCCAGCAGCAGGACAGGGGTTGGCGGGGAGCTGTTTTTT.

This rearrangement joins TRBV7-6 to TRBJ2-1; D not resolved. The V gene's germline CDR1 is SGHVS and CDR2 FNYEAQ. The ends were cut back, 2 bases at V and 6 bases at J, with 17 bases in the middle. The CDR3 is 16 amino acids. Here the CDR3 DNA reads TGTGCCAGCAGCTTATCATCCCCGACCGCCATCAATGAGCAGTTCTTC. It is translated as CASSLSSPTAINEQFF.

This clonotype has a count of ten or more. The V gene is TRBV3-1, the J gene TRBJ1-2; the D is unclear. This CDR3 contains 15 residues. Looked up from germline, CDR1 is LGHDT and CDR2 is YNNKEL (reference sequence). Trimming removed 1 base from V and 2 bases from J, with 11 bases in between. The CDR3 region has the DNA TGTGCCAGCAGCCAAGTCCCGGCCCGAAACTATGGCTACACCTTC. Its translation: CASSQVPARNYGYTF. The full variable domain, rest sourced from reference TRBV3-1 and TRBJ1-2, is DTAVSQTPKYLVTQMGNDKSIKCEQNLGHDTMYWYKQDSKKFLKIMFSYNNKELIINETVPNRFSPKSPDKAHLNLHINSLELGDSAVYFCASSQVPARNYGYTFGSGTRLTVV.

In DNA form, the CDR3 reads TGTGCCAGCAGCTTAAGCTGGTATGGTCAAGAGACCCAGTACTTC. Protein sequence: CASSLSWYGQETQYF. The chain recombines TRBV11-2 with TRBJ2-5; no clear D gene. Germline-derived CDR1 and CDR2 are SGHAT and FQNNGV. The CDR3 totals 15 residues. V lost 2 bases and J lost 2, with 12 bases in between.